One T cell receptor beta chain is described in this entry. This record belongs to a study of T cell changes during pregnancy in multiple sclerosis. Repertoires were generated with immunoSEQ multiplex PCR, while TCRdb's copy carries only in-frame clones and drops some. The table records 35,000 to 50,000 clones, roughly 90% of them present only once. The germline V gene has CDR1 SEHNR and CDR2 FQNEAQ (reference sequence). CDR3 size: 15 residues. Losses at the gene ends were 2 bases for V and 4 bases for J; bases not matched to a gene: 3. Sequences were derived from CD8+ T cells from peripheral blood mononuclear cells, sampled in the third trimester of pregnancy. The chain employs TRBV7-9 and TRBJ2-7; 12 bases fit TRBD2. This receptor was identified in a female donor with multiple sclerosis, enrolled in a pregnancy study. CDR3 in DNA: TGTGCCAGCAGCTTAAATGGACTAGCGGGATACGAGCAGTACTTC. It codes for CASSLNGLAGYEQYF.